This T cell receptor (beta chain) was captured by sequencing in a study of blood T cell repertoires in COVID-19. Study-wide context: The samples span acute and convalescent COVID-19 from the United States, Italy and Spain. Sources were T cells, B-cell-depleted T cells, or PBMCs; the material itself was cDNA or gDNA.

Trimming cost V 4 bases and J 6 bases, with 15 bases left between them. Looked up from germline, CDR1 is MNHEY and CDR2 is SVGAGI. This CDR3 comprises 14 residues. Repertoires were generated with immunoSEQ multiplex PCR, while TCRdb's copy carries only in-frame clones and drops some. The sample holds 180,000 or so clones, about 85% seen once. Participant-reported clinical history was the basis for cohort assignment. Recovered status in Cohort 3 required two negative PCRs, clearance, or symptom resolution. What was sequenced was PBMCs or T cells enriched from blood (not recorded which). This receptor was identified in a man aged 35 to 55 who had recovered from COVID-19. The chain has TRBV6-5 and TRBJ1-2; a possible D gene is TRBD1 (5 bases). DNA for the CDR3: TGTGCCAGCAGTTTGGAGGGCTTGGGGGATGGCTACACCTTC. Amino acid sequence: CASSLEGLGDGYTF.